This T cell receptor beta chain emerged from a study of blood T cell repertoires in COVID-19. Study overall: Some COVID-19 samples were acute and others convalescent; all came from the United States, Italy and Spain. From T cells, B-cell-depleted T cells, or PBMCs came the material, which was cDNA or gDNA.

The junction had 6 bases not matched to a gene; V was cut back by 8 bases and J by 5 bases. The CDR3 is 14 amino acids. CDR1 and CDR2 from the germline V gene are MNHEY and SMNVEV (reference sequence). Original analysis: How many nucleated cells were present was estimated from reference gene primer amplification. Repertoires were generated with immunoSEQ multiplex PCR, while TCRdb's copy carries only in-frame clones and drops some. The V and J calls and clone size come from that table; D and trimming were worked out from the DNA. The data show just over 95,000 clones, with less than 95% seen just once and 5.1% held by the top ten.

Sequenced material: peripheral blood. The TCR originated in a man aged 50-59 years with acute or convalescent COVID-19. V and J are TRBV27 and TRBJ2-1; 10 nucleotides match TRBD1. The CDR3 DNA is TGTGCCAGCCCTGGGACAGGGGCTAACAATGAGCAGTTCTTC. Its translation: CASPGTGANNEQFF.